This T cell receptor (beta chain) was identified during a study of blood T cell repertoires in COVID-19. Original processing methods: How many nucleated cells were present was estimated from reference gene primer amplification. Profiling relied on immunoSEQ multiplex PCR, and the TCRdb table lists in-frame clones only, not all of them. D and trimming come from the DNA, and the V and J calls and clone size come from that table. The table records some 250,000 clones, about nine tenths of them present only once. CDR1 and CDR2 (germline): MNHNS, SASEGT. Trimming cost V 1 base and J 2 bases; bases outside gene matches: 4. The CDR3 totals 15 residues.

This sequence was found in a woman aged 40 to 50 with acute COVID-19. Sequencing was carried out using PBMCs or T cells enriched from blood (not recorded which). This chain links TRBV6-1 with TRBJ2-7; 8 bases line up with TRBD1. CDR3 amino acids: CASSEVGQATYEQYF. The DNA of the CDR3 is TGTGCCAGCAGTGAAGTGGGACAGGCCACCTACGAGCAGTACTTC.